The 17 T cell receptor beta chains reported below all come from one sample, sequenced in a study of blood T cell repertoires in COVID-19. Data came from immunoSEQ multiplex PCR; TCRdb stores just in-frame clones and leaves some out. Among 280,000 or so clones listed, approximately 83% were seen once. Material: peripheral blood. Receptors were obtained from a woman in her 30s who had recovered from COVID-19.

This chain uses TRBV7-8 with TRBJ2-3; D is possibly TRBD1 (5 bases). Trimming removed 1 base from V and 3 bases from J, with 8 bases in between. The CDR3 contains 14 residues. CDR1 SGHVS and CDR2 FQNEAQ come from the germline V gene. The CDR3: CASSLVPGTDTQYF. The CDR3 DNA reads TGTGCCAGCAGCTTAGTACCAGGGACAGATACGCAGTATTTT.

The genes are TRBV3-1 (or the pseudogene TRBV3-2) and TRBJ2-1; 9 bases align to TRBD2. CDR3 size: 17 residues. The ends lost 0 bases at V and 7 bases at J; junction bases unmatched: 10. Germline V CDR1 and CDR2: LGHDT, YNNKEL (reference sequence). The CDR3 sequence: CASSQDLSGGQGNEQFF. The DNA of the CDR3 is TGTGCCAGCAGCCAAGATCTGAGCGGGGGGCAAGGGAATGAGCAGTTCTTC.

The chain has TRBV24-1 and TRBJ1-2, with 7 bases fitting TRBD1. Germline V gene sequence: CDR1 KGHDR, CDR2 SFDVKD. V lost 5 bases and J lost 5; bases outside the gene matches: 7. The CDR3 loop spans 14 amino acids. CDR3 nucleotides: TGTGCCACCAGTGGTGGGGGACAGCCTTATGGCTACACCTTC. Translating gives CATSGGGQPYGYTF.

The chain carries TRBV14 and TRBJ2-7; the D gene is possibly TRBD1 (5 bases). The CDR3 contains 12 residues. Germline V lookup: CDR1 SGHDN, CDR2 FVKESK. The V end was cut by 3 bases, the J end by 3 bases, with 6 bases between. CDR3 in DNA: TGTGCCAGCAGCCATCAGGGCTACGAGCAGTACTTC. This translates into CASSHQGYEQYF.

CDR3 in DNA: TGTGCCAGCAGTTACGCAGGGAGGAATGGCTACACCTTC. Its protein product is CASSYAGRNGYTF. This sequence joins TRBV6-2 or TRBV6-3 and TRBJ1-2; TRBD1 is a possible D gene (5 bases). V was trimmed by 2 bases and J by 6 bases, leaving 10 bases between them. The germline gives CDR1 MNHEY, CDR2 SVGEGT. CDR3 length equals 13 residues.

The genes are TRBV5-4 and TRBJ2-1, with D possibly TRBD2 on 5 matching bases. The length of the CDR3 is 15 residues. In germline, CDR1 is SGHNT, CDR2 YYREEE (reference sequence). Trimming took 0 bases from V and 0 from J, leaving 7 bases between them. This chain's CDR3 is CASSLAGSSYNEQFF. The DNA of the CDR3 is TGTGCCAGCAGCTTGGCGGGGAGCTCCTACAATGAGCAGTTCTTC.

The V gene is TRBV5-4, the J gene TRBJ1-4; D not resolved. The V and J ends lost 5 bases and 7 bases respectively, with 21 bases between them. The CDR3 consists of 16 residues. In germline, CDR1 is SGHNT, CDR2 YYREEE (reference sequence). The CDR3 is CASSSPSDGLGEKLFF. The CDR3 region has the DNA TGTGCCAGCAGTTCACCTTCTGATGGGCTCGGTGAAAAACTGTTTTTT.

The J gene is TRBJ1-4, the V gene TRBV5-1, with D perhaps TRBD1 (5 bases). This CDR3 spans 13 amino acids. CDR1 is SGHRS, CDR2 YFSETQ, per germline. The V end lost 4 bases, the J end lost 8 bases, and 12 bases lay between the germline ends. The CDR3 DNA follows: TGCGCCAGCAGCCAGTGGGGCGGAGAAAAACTGTTTTTT. Amino acid sequence: CASSQWGGEKLFF. The variable domain in full, with the rest retrieved from reference TRBV5-1 and TRBJ1-4, is KAGVTQTPRYLIKTRGQQVTLSCSPISGHRSVSWYQQTPGQGLQFLFEYFSETQRNKGNFPGRFSGRQFSNSRSEMNVSTLELGDSALYLCASSQWGGEKLFFGSGTQLSVL.

The chain carries TRBV5-4 and TRBJ2-7; D uncertain. The CDR3 totals 11 residues. Germline V gene lookup returns CDR1 SGHNT and CDR2 YYREEE (reference sequence). The ends were cut back, 5 bases at V and 5 bases at J, with 8 bases in the middle. The CDR3 loop is CASSKNHEQYF. In DNA form, the CDR3 reads TGTGCCAGCAGTAAAAATCACGAGCAGTACTTC.

The chain recombines TRBV7-9 with TRBJ2-1, with D perhaps matching TRBD2 (5 bases). CDR3 length: 16 amino acids. Germline V gives CDR1 SEHNR, CDR2 FQNEAQ (reference sequence). V was pared by 1 base and J by 5 bases, with 15 bases between. The CDR3 nucleotides read TGTGCCAGCAGCTTAGTACTAGTGGGAATGGACAATGAGCAGTTCTTC. Its protein product is CASSLVLVGMDNEQFF.

The rearrangement joins TRBV28 to TRBJ2-7, with 9 bases fitting TRBD1. In germline, CDR1 is MDHEN, CDR2 SYDVKM. CDR3 length: 14 amino acids. Losses at the gene ends were 5 bases for V and 2 bases for J; bases not matched to a gene: 4. CDR3 nucleotides: TGTGCCAGCAGTAGGGACAGGGTGACCTACGAGCAGTACTTC. Translation gives CASSRDRVTYEQYF. Variable domain in full (rest from reference TRBV28 and TRBJ2-7): DVKVTQSSRYLVKRTGEKVFLECVQDMDHENMFWYRQDPGLGLRLIYFSYDVKMKEKGDIPEGYSVSREKKERFSLILESASTNQTSMYLCASSRDRVTYEQYFGPGTRLTVT.

A word on this clone: This same CDR3 is encoded by further DNA sequences in the sample. V usage is TRBV5-1 and J usage is TRBJ1-5; D remains unclear. With 0 bases removed from V and 5 bases from J, the gap between germline ends came to 6 bases. This CDR3 contains 13 residues. The germline V gene has CDR1 SGHRS and CDR2 YFSETQ. CDR3 DNA: TGCGCCAGCAGCTTGGGAAGAGATCAGCCCCAGCATTTT. Its translation is CASSLGRDQPQHF.

The chain couples TRBV3-1 (or the pseudogene TRBV3-2) to TRBJ2-7; 13 bases are shared with TRBD2. Germline assignment: CDR1 LGHDT and CDR2 YNNKEL (reference sequence). Trimming removed 4 bases from V and 4 bases from J; junction bases left unmatched: 7. The CDR3 is made up of 16 amino acids. Written as DNA, the CDR3 is TGTGCCAGCAGCCGGGGACTAGCGGGGTTGGGTTACGAGCAGTACTTC. Its translation is CASSRGLAGLGYEQYF.

This chain connects TRBV5-4 to TRBJ1-2, with a weak D call TRBD1 (5 bases). Germline V gene data show CDR1 as SGHNT and CDR2 as YYREEE (reference sequence). Trimming took off 0 bases at V and 2 bases at J, with 11 bases between the two ends. The length of the CDR3 is 15 residues. CDR3 DNA sequence: TGTGCCAGCAGCTTGGGGGGCCGTGGGAACTATGGCTACACCTTC. This gives the protein CASSLGGRGNYGYTF.

This chain links TRBV9 with TRBJ2-5, with TRBD2 identical over 9 bases. The germline V gene encodes CDR1 SGDLS and CDR2 YYNGEE. The CDR3 covers 14 residues. V was clipped by 6 bases and J by 4 bases; unmatched bases: 7. CDR3 protein: CASNPGLAGETQYF. The CDR3 DNA sequence: TGTGCCAGCAACCCGGGACTAGCTGGAGAGACCCAGTACTTC.

The chain uses TRBV19 and TRBJ2-1; D may be TRBD1 (6 bases). In germline, CDR1 is LNHDA, CDR2 SQIVND (reference sequence). V gave up 3 bases and J gave up 6 bases, with 18 bases separating them. The CDR3 contains 16 residues. CDR3 nucleotide sequence: TGTGCCAGTAGTATCCCCCCCAGAGCGACAGGCAATGAGCAGTTCTTC. Translating it yields CASSIPPRATGNEQFF.

J is TRBJ2-7 and V is TRBV3-1 (or the pseudogene TRBV3-2); the D gene is possibly TRBD2 (5 bases). V lost 0 bases and J lost 3, with 18 bases in between. The CDR3 totals 17 residues. Germline V gene sequence: CDR1 LGHDT, CDR2 YNNKEL (reference sequence). In nucleotides, the CDR3 is TGTGCCAGCAGCCAAGATCTATCCGGACTCGAGTTCTACGAGCAGTACTTC. Its translation is CASSQDLSGLEFYEQYF.